A single sample is the source of the 22 T cell receptor beta chains below, sequenced in a study of shared clonotypes between healthy human individuals. Using immunoSEQ multiplex PCR, the repertoire was profiled, and TCRdb retains in-frame clones only, with some absent. The sample shows 950,000 to 1,300,000 clones, about 75% of them seen only once. Sequencing was performed on memory CD4+ T cells sorted from blood. Noted subset: CD45RA-negative fraction. The receptors were sampled from a man aged 18-30 years in good health.

This clone was found many times. Other DNA sequences in this sample translate to the same CDR3. V is TRBV18 and J is TRBJ2-7; 8 nucleotides line up with TRBD2. Trimming at V came to 3 bases and at J to 10 bases, leaving 5 bases not matched to a gene. The CDR3 is 12 amino acids. The germline gives CDR1 KGHSH, CDR2 LQKENI. CDR3 nucleotide sequence: TGTGCCAGCTCACCCAGCGGGAGTGAACAGTACTTC. It encodes CASSPSGSEQYF.

The chain recombines TRBV5-1 with TRBJ2-7, with 12 bases matching TRBD1. Per germline, CDR1 SGHRS and CDR2 YFSETQ. The CDR3 consists of 15 residues. Trimming removed 1 base from V and 5 bases from J; junction bases left unmatched: 4. CDR3: CASSLSGTGGDEQYF. The CDR3 coding sequence is TGCGCCAGCAGCTTGAGCGGGACAGGGGGCGACGAGCAGTACTTC.

The chain uses TRBV2 and TRBJ1-6; a weak D match, TRBD1 (6 bases). V was clipped by 6 bases and J by 0 bases, with 15 bases between them. Germline CDR1 is SNHLY and CDR2 is FYNNEI. This CDR3 has 17 residues. This chain's CDR3 is CASRKGGGSSYNSPLHF. The CDR3 nucleotides read TGTGCCAGCAGAAAAGGGGGGGGAAGCTCCTATAATTCACCCCTCCACTTT.

This sequence joins TRBV5-1 and TRBJ2-4, with a weak D call TRBD2 (5 bases). The CDR3 loop spans 15 amino acids. With 0 bases removed from V and 8 bases from J, the gap between germline ends came to 15 bases. CDR1 and CDR2 from the germline V gene are SGHRS and YFSETQ. CDR3 sequence: CASSLEAGKRDIQYF. In nucleotides, the CDR3 is TGCGCCAGCAGCTTGGAGGCGGGCAAGAGAGACATTCAGTACTTC.

The rearrangement uses TRBV30 and TRBJ2-6; D not resolved. The CDR3 has 12 amino acids. Germline V gene lookup returns CDR1 GTSNPN and CDR2 SVGIG (reference sequence). The germline V and J ends were trimmed by 7 bases and 2 bases, with 6 bases remaining between them. The CDR3 DNA reads TGTGCCTCCCGGACTGGGGCCAACGTCCTGACTTTC. This codes for CASRTGANVLTF.

This clone was counted at least ten times. The sample has other DNA sequences that encode this CDR3 too. The CDR3 sequence: CASSQLQETQYF. In DNA form, the CDR3 reads TGTGCCAGCAGTCAATTACAAGAGACCCAGTACTTC. The chain is built from TRBV2 and TRBJ2-5; D is ambiguous. V was clipped by 5 bases and J by 2 bases, with 6 bases between them. Germline V lookup: CDR1 SNHLY, CDR2 FYNNEI. CDR3 length: 12 amino acids.

This clone turned up a few times. This chain joins TRBV5-4 and TRBJ1-1, with 7 bases fitting TRBD1. The germline CDR1 and CDR2 sequences are SGHNT and YYREEE (reference sequence). V was pared by 4 bases and J by 1 base, with 7 bases of the junction left unmatched. The CDR3 has 15 residues. This CDR3 is CASSPGDRQNTEAFF. The CDR3 DNA reads TGTGCCAGCAGCCCCGGGGACAGACAGAACACTGAAGCTTTCTTT.

The chain uses TRBV14 and TRBJ1-5; no clear D gene. V lost 5 bases to trimming and J lost 8 bases, with 13 bases between them. This CDR3 region has 13 residues. The V gene's germline CDR1 is SGHDN and CDR2 FVKESK. CDR3 amino acids: CASSIREGKPQHF. The CDR3 DNA is TGTGCCAGCAGCATTAGGGAAGGGAAGCCCCAGCATTTT.

V and J are TRBV7-9 and TRBJ1-2; TRBD1 agrees at 11 bases. This CDR3 comprises 14 residues. J was trimmed by 7 bases and V by 5 bases; bases with no gene match: 6. Germline CDR1 is SEHNR and CDR2 is FQNEAQ (reference sequence). CDR3 nucleotide sequence: TGTGCCAGCAGCACCTGGACAGGGGGCGCTGGCTACACCTTC. Translated, it gives CASSTWTGGAGYTF.

The J gene is TRBJ2-3, the V gene TRBV5-8; maybe TRBD2 (6 bases). This CDR3 region has 17 residues. V was trimmed by 5 bases and J by 8 bases, leaving 27 bases between them. Germline lookup yields CDR1 SGHTS and CDR2 YDEGEE. CDR3 coding DNA: TGTGCCAGCAGACGAACCCAGGACTACCCCCGCGTTGGTACGCAGTATTTT. Translation: CASRRTQDYPRVGTQYF.

The chain links TRBV18 to TRBJ2-7; 8 bases agree with TRBD1. Germline loops: CDR1 KGHSH, CDR2 LQKENI. CDR3 size: 15 residues. The junction had 4 bases not matched to a gene; V was cut back by 0 bases and J by 3 bases. Written as DNA, the CDR3 is TGTGCCAGCTCACCACCGACAGGGGAGAACTACGAGCAGTACTTC. It encodes CASSPPTGENYEQYF.

V and J are TRBV27 and TRBJ1-1, with a possible D match to TRBD1 (6 bases). Trimming removed 2 bases from V and 8 bases from J, with 12 bases in between. Germline CDR1 MNHEY, CDR2 SMNVEV (reference sequence). There are 13 residues in the CDR3. This chain's CDR3 is CASSLEGVSEAFF. CDR3 nucleotides: TGTGCCAGCAGTTTAGAGGGGGTATCCGAAGCTTTCTTT.

The rearrangement joins TRBV5-8 to TRBJ1-4; weak D call: TRBD1 (5 bases). The CDR3 has 17 amino acids. Germline V lookup: CDR1 SGHTS, CDR2 YDEGEE. V lost 0 bases, J lost 3 bases, and 15 bases lay in between. The CDR3 coding sequence is TGTGCCAGCAGCTTGGCTTCAGGGAATAAAGCTAATGAAAAACTGTTTTTT. Protein sequence: CASSLASGNKANEKLFF.

This clone came up a few times. V usage is TRBV11-2 and J usage is TRBJ2-7; 8 bases are a match to TRBD1. This CDR3 comprises 15 residues. Germline-derived CDR1 and CDR2 are SGHAT and FQNNGV. V was clipped by 5 bases and J by 3 bases; unmatched bases: 9. CDR3 DNA: TGTGCCAGCAGCGAGGGACAGGACATTTTCTACGAGCAGTACTTC. It yields the protein CASSEGQDIFYEQYF.

The V and J genes are TRBV7-6 and TRBJ2-3, with 7 bases identical to TRBD1. There are 17 residues in the CDR3. The germline V gene encodes CDR1 SGHVS and CDR2 FNYEAQ. After removal of 1 base from V and 0 bases from J, the junction contained 7 bases not matched to a gene. This chain's CDR3 is CASSLGGGGSSTDTQYF. In nucleotides, the CDR3 is TGTGCCAGCAGCTTAGGAGGGGGCGGGTCTAGCACAGATACGCAGTATTTT.

The chain is built from TRBV27 and TRBJ2-7; maybe TRBD2 (6 bases). V shed 5 bases and J shed 6 bases, with 14 bases lying between them. This CDR3 has 13 amino acids. The germline V gene has CDR1 MNHEY and CDR2 SMNVEV (reference sequence). The CDR3 sequence: CASSPRLASEQYF. The CDR3 region has the DNA TGTGCCAGCAGTCCGCGGCTAGCGTCCGAGCAGTACTTC.

This clone showed up just once. V gene TRBV5-1 combines with J gene TRBJ2-2; 11 nucleotides match TRBD2. With 4 bases clipped from V and 2 bases from J, the junction kept 7 bases outside the gene matches. Germline values: CDR1 SGHRS, CDR2 YFSETQ. The CDR3 sequence is 17 residues long. CDR3 DNA sequence: TGCGCCAGCAGCACGGGGACTAGCGGACTCAACACCGGGGAGCTGTTTTTT. This gives the protein CASSTGTSGLNTGELFF. Complete variable domain (other parts from reference TRBV5-1 and TRBJ2-2): KAGVTQTPRYLIKTRGQQVTLSCSPISGHRSVSWYQQTPGQGLQFLFEYFSETQRNKGNFPGRFSGRQFSNSRSEMNVSTLELGDSALYLCASSTGTSGLNTGELFFGEGSRLTVL.

With regard to this clone: Other DNA sequences within the sample encode an identical CDR3. This chain joins TRBV5-1 and TRBJ1-1; a weak D match, TRBD1 (5 bases). Between the trimmed V and J ends, which lost 0 bases and 0 bases, there was a span of 6 bases. In germline, CDR1 is SGHRS, CDR2 YFSETQ. The CDR3 length is 14 residues. The CDR3: CASSLGDLNTEAFF. The CDR3 DNA follows: TGCGCCAGCAGCTTGGGGGACTTGAACACTGAAGCTTTCTTT. Full variable domain (missing parts from reference TRBV5-1 and TRBJ1-1): KAGVTQTPRYLIKTRGQQVTLSCSPISGHRSVSWYQQTPGQGLQFLFEYFSETQRNKGNFPGRFSGRQFSNSRSEMNVSTLELGDSALYLCASSLGDLNTEAFFGQGTRLTVV.

This clone occurred a few times. The sample has other DNA sequences that encode this CDR3 too. The chain carries TRBV6-5 and TRBJ1-6; no clear D. V was trimmed by 2 bases and J by 7 bases, leaving 6 bases between them. In germline, CDR1 is MNHEY, CDR2 SVGAGI. This CDR3 spans 13 amino acids. CDR3 region: CASSYTENSPLHF. For the CDR3, the DNA is TGTGCCAGCAGTTACACCGAAAATTCACCCCTCCACTTT.

The rearrangement uses TRBV2 and TRBJ1-5, with D tentatively TRBD1 (6 bases). The V end lost 6 bases, the J end lost 8 bases, and 17 bases lay between the germline ends. CDR3 length: 14 residues. Germline CDR1 and CDR2: SNHLY and FYNNEI. CDR3 coding DNA: TGTGCCAGCAGCCCAACAGGGTTGAGGGAGCCCCAGCATTTT. This translates into CASSPTGLREPQHF.

The CDR3 here is CASSPGTGRNTGELFF. CDR3 bases: TGTGCCAGCAGCCCCGGGACAGGGAGGAACACCGGGGAGCTGTTTTTT. V gene TRBV5-6 combines with J gene TRBJ2-2, with TRBD1 matching 9 bases. The germline CDR1 and CDR2 sequences are SGHDT and YYEEEE. The CDR3 consists of 16 residues. After removal of 4 bases from V and 1 base from J, the junction contained 5 bases not matched to a gene.

The chain couples TRBV2 to TRBJ2-2; 7 bases agree with TRBD1. Trimming cost V 7 bases and J 1 base; bases outside gene matches: 3. Per germline, CDR1 SNHLY and CDR2 FYNNEI. CDR3 size: 14 residues. CDR3 amino acids: CASKGTVNTGELFF. CDR3 DNA: TGTGCCAGCAAAGGGACAGTGAACACCGGGGAGCTGTTTTTT.